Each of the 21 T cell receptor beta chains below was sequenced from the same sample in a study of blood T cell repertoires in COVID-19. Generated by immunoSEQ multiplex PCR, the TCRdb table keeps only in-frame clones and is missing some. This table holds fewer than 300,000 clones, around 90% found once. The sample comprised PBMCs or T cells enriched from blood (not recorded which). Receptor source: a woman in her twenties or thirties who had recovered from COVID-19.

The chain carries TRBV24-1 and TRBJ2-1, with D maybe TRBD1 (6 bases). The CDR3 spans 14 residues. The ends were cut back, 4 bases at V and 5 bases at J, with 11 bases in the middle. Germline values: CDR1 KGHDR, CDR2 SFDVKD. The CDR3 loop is CATSDRRTDNEQFF. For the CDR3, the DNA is TGTGCCACCAGTGACAGAAGGACAGACAATGAGCAGTTCTTC.

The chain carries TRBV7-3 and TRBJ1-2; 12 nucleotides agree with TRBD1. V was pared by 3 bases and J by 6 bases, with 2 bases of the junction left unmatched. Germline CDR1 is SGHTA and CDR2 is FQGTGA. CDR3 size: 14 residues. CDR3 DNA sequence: TGTGCCAGCAGCTTTGGGACAGGGGGCGATGGCTACACCTTC. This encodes CASSFGTGGDGYTF.

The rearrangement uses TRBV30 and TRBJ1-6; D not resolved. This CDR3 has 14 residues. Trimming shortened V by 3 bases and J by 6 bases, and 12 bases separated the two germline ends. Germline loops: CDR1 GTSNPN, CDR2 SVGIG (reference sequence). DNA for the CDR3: TGTGCCTGGAGAGTTGAGGGAAGTAATTCACCCCTCCACTTT. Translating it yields CAWRVEGSNSPLHF.

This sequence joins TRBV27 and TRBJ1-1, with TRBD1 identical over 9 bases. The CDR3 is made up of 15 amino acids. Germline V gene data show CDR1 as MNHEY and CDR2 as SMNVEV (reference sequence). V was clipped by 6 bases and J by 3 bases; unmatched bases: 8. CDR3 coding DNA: TGTGCCAGCAGCCGACAGGGGGATATGGACACTGAAGCTTTCTTT. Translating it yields CASSRQGDMDTEAFF.

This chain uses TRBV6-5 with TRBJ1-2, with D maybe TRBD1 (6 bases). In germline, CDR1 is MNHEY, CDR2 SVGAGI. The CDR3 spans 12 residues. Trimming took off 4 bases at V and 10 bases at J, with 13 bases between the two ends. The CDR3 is CASSFRGIYYTF. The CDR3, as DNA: TGTGCCAGCAGTTTCAGGGGAATTTACTACACCTTC.

The CDR3 region is CASNSQGGPDTQYF. The CDR3 coding sequence is TGTGCCAGCAACTCCCAGGGAGGCCCAGATACGCAGTATTTT. The J gene is TRBJ2-3, the V gene TRBV28, with D maybe TRBD2 (6 bases). Looked up from germline, CDR1 is MDHEN and CDR2 is SYDVKM. This CDR3 comprises 14 residues. The V and J ends lost 7 bases and 4 bases respectively, with 15 bases between them.

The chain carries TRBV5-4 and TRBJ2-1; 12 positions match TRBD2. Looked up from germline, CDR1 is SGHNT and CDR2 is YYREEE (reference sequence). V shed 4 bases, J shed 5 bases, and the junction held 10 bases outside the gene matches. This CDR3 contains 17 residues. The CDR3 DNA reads TGTGCCAGCAGCGGAAGAGGGACTAGCGGGCCTAACAATGAGCAGTTCTTC. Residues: CASSGRGTSGPNNEQFF.

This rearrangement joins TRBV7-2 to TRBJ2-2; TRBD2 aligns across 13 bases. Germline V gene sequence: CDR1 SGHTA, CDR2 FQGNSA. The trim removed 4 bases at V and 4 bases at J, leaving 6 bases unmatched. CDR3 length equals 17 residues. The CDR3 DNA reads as TGTGCCAGCAGCTCCCAAGGACTAGCGGGAGTCACCGGGGAGCTGTTTTTT. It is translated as CASSSQGLAGVTGELFF.

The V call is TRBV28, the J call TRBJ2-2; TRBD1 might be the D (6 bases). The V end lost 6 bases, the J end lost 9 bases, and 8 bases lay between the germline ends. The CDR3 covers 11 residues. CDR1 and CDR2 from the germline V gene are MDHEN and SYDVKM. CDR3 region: CASRGGRELFF. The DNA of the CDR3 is TGTGCCAGCAGAGGGGGTAGGGAGCTGTTTTTT.

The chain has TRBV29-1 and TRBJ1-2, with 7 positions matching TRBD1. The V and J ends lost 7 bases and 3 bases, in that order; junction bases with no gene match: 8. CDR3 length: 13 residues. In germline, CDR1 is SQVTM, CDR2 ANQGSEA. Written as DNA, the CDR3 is TGCAGCGGGTCAGGGGGTGTGGACTATGGCTACACCTTC. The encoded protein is CSGSGGVDYGYTF.

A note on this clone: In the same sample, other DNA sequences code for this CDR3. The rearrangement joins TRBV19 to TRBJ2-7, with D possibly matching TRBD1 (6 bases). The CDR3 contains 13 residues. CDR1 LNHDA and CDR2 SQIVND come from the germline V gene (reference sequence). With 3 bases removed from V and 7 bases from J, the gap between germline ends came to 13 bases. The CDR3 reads CASSINRAGEQYF. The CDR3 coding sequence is TGTGCCAGTAGTATTAACAGGGCTGGTGAGCAGTACTTC.

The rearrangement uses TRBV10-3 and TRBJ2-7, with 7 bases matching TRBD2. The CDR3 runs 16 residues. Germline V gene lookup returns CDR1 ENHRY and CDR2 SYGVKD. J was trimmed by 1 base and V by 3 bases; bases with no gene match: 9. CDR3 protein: CAISESGTIRSYEQYF. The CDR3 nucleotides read TGTGCCATCAGTGAATCAGGGACTATCCGATCCTACGAGCAGTACTTC.

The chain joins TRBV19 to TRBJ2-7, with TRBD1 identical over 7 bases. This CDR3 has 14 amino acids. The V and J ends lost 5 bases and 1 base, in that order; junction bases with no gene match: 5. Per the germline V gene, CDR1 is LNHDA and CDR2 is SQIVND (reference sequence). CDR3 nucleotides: TGTGCCAGTAGTGGACAGGCCGTTTCCTACGAGCAGTACTTC. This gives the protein CASSGQAVSYEQYF. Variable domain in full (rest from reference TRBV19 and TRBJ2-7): DGGITQSPKYLFRKEGQNVTLSCEQNLNHDAMYWYRQDPGQGLRLIYYSQIVNDFQKGDIAEGYSVSREKKESFPLTVTSAQKNPTAFYLCASSGQAVSYEQYFGPGTRLTVT.

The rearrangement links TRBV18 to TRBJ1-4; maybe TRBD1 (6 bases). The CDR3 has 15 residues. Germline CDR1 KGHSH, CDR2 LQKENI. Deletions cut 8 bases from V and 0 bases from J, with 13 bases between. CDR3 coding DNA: TGTGCCAGCCGTGTCAGGGGTGCAACTAATGAAAAACTGTTTTTT. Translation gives CASRVRGATNEKLFF. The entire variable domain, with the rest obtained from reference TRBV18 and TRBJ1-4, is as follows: NAGVMQNPRHLVRRRGQEARLRCSPMKGHSHVYWYRQLPEEGLKFMVYLQKENIIDESGMPKERFSAEFPKEGPSILRIQQVVRGDSAAYFCASRVRGATNEKLFFGSGTQLSVL.

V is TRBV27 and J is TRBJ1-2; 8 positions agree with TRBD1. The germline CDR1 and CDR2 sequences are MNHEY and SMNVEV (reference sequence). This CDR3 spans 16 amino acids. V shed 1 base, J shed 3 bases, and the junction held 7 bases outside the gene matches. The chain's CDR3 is CASSLFSGGLHYGYTF. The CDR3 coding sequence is TGTGCCAGCAGTTTATTTTCAGGGGGCCTGCACTATGGCTACACCTTC.

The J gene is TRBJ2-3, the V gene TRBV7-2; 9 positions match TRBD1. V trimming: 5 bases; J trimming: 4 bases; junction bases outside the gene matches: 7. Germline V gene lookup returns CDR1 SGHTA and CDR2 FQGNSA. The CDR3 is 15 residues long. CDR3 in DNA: TGTGCCAGCAGCCAACCGGGACAGGGACCAGATACGCAGTATTTT. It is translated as CASSQPGQGPDTQYF.

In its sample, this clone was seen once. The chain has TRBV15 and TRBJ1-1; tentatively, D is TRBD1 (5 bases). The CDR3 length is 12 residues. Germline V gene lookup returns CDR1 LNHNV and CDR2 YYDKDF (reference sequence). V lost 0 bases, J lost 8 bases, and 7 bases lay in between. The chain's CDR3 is CATSRDGGEAFF. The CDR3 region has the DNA TGTGCCACCAGCAGAGATGGGGGGGAAGCTTTCTTT.

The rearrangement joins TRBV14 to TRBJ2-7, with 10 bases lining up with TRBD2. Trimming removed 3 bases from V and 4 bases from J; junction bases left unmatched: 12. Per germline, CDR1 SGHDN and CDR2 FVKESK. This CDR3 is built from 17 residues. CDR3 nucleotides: TGTGCCAGCAGCCAGATTCCCCTAGCGGGAGAACTATACGAGCAGTACTTC. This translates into CASSQIPLAGELYEQYF.

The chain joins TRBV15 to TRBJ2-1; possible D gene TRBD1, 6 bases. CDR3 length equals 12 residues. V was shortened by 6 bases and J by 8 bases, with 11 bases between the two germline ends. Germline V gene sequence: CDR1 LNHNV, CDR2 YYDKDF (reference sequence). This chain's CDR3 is CATSNRVDEQFF. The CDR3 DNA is TGTGCCACCAGTAACAGGGTTGATGAGCAGTTCTTC.

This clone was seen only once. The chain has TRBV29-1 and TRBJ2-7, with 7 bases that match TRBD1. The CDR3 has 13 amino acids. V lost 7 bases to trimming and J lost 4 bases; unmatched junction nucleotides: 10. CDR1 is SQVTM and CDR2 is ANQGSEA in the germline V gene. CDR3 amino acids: CSGTTGSTYEQYF. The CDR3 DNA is TGCAGCGGGACGACAGGGAGTACGTACGAGCAGTACTTC.

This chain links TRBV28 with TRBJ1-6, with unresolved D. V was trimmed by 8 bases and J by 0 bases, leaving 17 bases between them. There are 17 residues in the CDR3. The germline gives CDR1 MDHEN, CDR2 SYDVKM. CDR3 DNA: TGTGCCAGCCAAACAGCCACCATGAGCTCCTATAATTCACCCCTCCACTTT. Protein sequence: CASQTATMSSYNSPLHF. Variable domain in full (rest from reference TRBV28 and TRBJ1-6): DVKVTQSSRYLVKRTGEKVFLECVQDMDHENMFWYRQDPGLGLRLIYFSYDVKMKEKGDIPEGYSVSREKKERFSLILESASTNQTSMYLCASQTATMSSYNSPLHFGNGTRLTVT.